This T cell receptor beta chain came from a study of blood T cell repertoires in COVID-19. Germline CDR1 reads SGHAT; CDR2 reads FQNNGV. This CDR3 is built from 15 residues. Trimming left V 1 base short and J 6 bases short, with 13 bases between. How the authors handled the data: Using reference gene primer amplification, nucleated cell counts were estimated. The assay was immunoSEQ multiplex PCR, and TCRdb's table has in-frame clones only and misses some. That table supplies the V and J calls and clone size; D and trimming were determined from the DNA. The data hold 35,000 to 50,000 clones, with 70% to 90% observed a single time.

V usage is TRBV11-2 and J usage is TRBJ2-1; TRBD2 might be the D (6 bases). The sequence derives from a human donor in a cohort sampled during active COVID-19. The sample taken for sequencing was peripheral blood. CDR3 amino acids: CASSLGAPLANEQFF. The CDR3 DNA reads TGTGCCAGCAGCTTAGGGGCCCCACTAGCCAATGAGCAGTTCTTC.